This TCR beta chain was observed in a study of PD-L1 blockade in urothelial cancer. This CDR3 is built from 16 residues. The protocol was immunoSEQ multiplex PCR, while the TCRdb copy is restricted to in-frame clones and leaves out a portion. This sample has around 40,000 clones, with 36% found just once. The sequences come from tumor tissue, collected before atezolizumab (anti-PD-L1) treatment. This receptor was identified in a man between 60 and 75 years old with urothelial cancer. The chain is built from TRBV7-5 and TRBJ2-7; TRBD2, as called in the table, went unchecked against the DNA. TRBV7-5 is marked as a pseudogene. CDR3 region: CASSLAMASGSYEQYF. CDR3 sequence (DNA): TGTGCCAGCAGCTTAGCGATGGCTAGCGGGAGCTACGAGCAGTACTTC.